The source of this T cell receptor (beta chain) is a study of blood T cells in healthy people across ages. Study at large: Capturing about one barcoded beta molecule per two T cells was achieved by template switching.

The use of a sample-barcoded 5' primer and a J-beta primer mix characterized a second PCR of about 6 to 11 cycles. TCRdb processed the 5' RACE reads anew with MiXCR; each CDR3 protein has one entry. The top ten hold approximately 7.9% of the sample, which has 1.5 million or so distinct CDR3 sequences, around 39% seen once. This CDR3 region has 14 residues. CDR1 and CDR2 from the germline V gene are SGHRS and YFSETQ. The J segment lost 2 bases and the V segment lost 4 bases, leaving 5 bases of the junction unmatched. The sequenced sample consisted of blood. The TCR sequence derives from a woman aged 18-29 years in good health. The genes are TRBV5-1 and TRBJ2-5; 7 bases align to TRBD1. The CDR3 nucleotides are TGCGCCAGCAGCACGGGACAGACACAAGAGACCCAGTACTTC. Translating gives CASSTGQTQETQYF.